This T cell receptor beta chain was sequenced in a study of identical twins. Study results and caveats: Models underpredicted monozygotic twin sharing of out-of-frame TCR alpha.

Comment on this clonotype: Its antigen is not known.

V lost 5 bases to trimming and J lost 2 bases; unmatched junction nucleotides: 8. This CDR3 has 15 residues. Looked up from germline, CDR1 is MGHRA and CDR2 is YSYEKL. Each CDR3 protein gets one entry after TCRdb re-called the 5' RACE reads with MiXCR. The repertoire holds hundreds of thousands of distinct CDR3 sequences, with around an eighth as singletons. Another study also made use of these data, one on yellow fever vaccine responses in identical twins.

The TCR comes from a woman between 18 and 29 years old in good health. Sequenced input: PBMCs. This chain uses TRBV4-1 with TRBJ2-7; 8 nucleotides agree with TRBD2. The CDR3 DNA sequence: TGCGCCAGCAGCAGAAGCGGGGGCCAGACCTACGAGCAGTACGTC. Protein sequence: CASSRSGGQTYEQYV.